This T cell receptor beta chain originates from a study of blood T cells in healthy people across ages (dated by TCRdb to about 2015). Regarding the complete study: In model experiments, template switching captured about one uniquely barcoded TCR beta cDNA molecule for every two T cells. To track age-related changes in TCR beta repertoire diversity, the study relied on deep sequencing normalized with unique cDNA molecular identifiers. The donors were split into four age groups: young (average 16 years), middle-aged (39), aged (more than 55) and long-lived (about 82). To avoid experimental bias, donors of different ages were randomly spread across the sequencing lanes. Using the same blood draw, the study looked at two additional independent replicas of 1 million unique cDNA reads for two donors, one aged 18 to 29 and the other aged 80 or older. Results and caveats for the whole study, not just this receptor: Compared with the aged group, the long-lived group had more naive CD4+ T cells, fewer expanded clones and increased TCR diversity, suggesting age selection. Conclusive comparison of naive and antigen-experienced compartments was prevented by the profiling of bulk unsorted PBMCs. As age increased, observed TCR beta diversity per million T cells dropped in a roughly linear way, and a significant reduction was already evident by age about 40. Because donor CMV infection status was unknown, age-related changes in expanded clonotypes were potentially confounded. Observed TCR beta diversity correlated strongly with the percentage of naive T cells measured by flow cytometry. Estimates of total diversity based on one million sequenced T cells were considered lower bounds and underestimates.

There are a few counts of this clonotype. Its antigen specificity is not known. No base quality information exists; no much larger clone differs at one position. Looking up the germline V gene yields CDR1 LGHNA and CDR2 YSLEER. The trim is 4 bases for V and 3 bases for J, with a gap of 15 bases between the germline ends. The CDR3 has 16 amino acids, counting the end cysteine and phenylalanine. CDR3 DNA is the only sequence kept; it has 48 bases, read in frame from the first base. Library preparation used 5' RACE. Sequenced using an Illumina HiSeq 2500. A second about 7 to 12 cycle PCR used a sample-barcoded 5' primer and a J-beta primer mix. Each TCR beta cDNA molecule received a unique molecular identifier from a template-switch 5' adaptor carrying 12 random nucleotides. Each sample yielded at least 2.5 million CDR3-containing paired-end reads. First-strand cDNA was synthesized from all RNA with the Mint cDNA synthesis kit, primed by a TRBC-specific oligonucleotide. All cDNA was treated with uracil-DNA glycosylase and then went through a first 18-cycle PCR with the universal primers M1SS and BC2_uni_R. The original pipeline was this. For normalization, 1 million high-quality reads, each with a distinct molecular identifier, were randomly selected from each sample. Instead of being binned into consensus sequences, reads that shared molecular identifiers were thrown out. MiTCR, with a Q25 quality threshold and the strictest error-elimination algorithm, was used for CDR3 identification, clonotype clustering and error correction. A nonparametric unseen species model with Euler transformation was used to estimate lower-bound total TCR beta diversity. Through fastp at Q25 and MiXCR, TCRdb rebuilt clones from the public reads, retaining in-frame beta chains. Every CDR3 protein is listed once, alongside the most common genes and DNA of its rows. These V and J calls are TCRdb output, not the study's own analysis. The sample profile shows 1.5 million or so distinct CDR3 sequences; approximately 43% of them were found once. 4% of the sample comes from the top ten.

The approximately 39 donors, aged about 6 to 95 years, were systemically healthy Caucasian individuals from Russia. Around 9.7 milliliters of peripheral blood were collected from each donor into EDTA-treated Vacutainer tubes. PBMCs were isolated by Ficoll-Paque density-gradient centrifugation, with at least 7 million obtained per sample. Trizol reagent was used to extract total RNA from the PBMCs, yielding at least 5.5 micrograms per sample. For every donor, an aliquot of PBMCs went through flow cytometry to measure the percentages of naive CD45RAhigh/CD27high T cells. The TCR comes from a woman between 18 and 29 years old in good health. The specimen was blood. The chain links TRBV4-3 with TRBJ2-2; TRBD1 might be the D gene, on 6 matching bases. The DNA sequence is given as TGCGCCAGCAGCCCCTCAGGGGAGTGGGACACCGGGGAGCTGTTTTTT. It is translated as CASSPSGEWDTGELFF.